This T cell receptor (beta chain) is drawn from a study of T cells after posttransplantation cyclophosphamide. In the case of this clone: Its antigen is currently unknown.

Study results and limitations: Later post-transplant blood repertoires were often dominated by donor CD8+ memory clones. Skin or GI-infiltrating T cells shared few TRB sequences with blood. TRB clonality was highly associated with recipient CMV seropositivity and reactivation.

The naive gate required viable CD3+CD4+ or CD3+CD8+ cells with CCR7+CD45RA+CD45RO-CD95-CD27+CD28+ phenotype. Data came from immunoSEQ multiplex PCR; TCRdb stores just in-frame clones and leaves some out. Of under 20,000 clones listed, about 95% were seen once; the top ten hold roughly 0.28%. Germline values: CDR1 SGHRS, CDR2 YFSETQ. The CDR3 is 16 residues long. The V gene lost 0 bases and the J gene lost 3 bases, with 15 bases spanning the gap. The genes are TRBV5-1 and TRBJ1-2, with TRBD1 as a possible D gene (6 bases). This clonotype was obtained from a woman in her fifties or sixties in good health and a related stem cell transplant donor. Material: naive CD4+ T cells sorted from blood. In DNA form, the CDR3 reads TGCGCCAGCAGCTTGGCCGGAGGGGGGGCAGACTATGGCTACACCTTC. It encodes CASSLAGGGADYGYTF.